This T cell receptor (beta chain) came from a study of molecular identifiers for immune sequencing clone quantification. One entry per CDR3 protein results from TCRdb running MiXCR on the PCR reads. The data show about 97,000 distinct CDR3 sequences, less than 25% seen once. V lost 0 bases and J 4 bases, leaving 10 bases between the germline ends. The CDR3 runs 14 residues. The germline V gene has CDR1 LGHNA and CDR2 YSLEER. Study results and caveats: Spiked Jurkat TCR RNA from one cell was reportedly detectable among about 1 million naive cells. Underestimated sizes of highly expanded clones could result from identical TCR molecules that share a barcode.

Naive CD8 T cell sorting was performed on the CD8+CD4-CCR7+CD45RA+ phenotype. In this sample, this clonotype turned up many times. The antigen remains undetermined. The chain joins TRBV4-3 to TRBJ2-7; D possibly matches TRBD1 or TRBD2 (5 bases each). The TCR sequence derives from a human donor in good health. Some libraries in this study had Jurkat cell RNA spiked in. The material sequenced was naive CD8+ T cells from blood, with Jurkat cell RNA spiked in. This sample's subset: FACS-sorted CD8+CD4-CCR7+CD45RA+ naive T cells. DNA of the CDR3: TGCGCCAGCAGCCAAGATAGGGGAGATTACGAGCAGTACTTC. This translates into CASSQDRGDYEQYF.